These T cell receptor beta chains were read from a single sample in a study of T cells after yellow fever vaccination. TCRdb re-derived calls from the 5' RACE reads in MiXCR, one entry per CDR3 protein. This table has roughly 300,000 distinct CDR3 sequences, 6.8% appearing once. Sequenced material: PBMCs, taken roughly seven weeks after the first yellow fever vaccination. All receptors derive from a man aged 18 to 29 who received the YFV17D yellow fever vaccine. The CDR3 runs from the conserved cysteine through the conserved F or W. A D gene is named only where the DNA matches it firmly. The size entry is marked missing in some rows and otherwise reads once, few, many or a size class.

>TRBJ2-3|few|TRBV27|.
CASSSWGTDTQYF
TGTGCCAGCAGTTCTTGGGGCACAGATACGCAGTATTTT
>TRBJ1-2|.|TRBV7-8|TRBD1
CASSTRTGGNYTF
TGTGCCAGCAGTACCAGGACAGGGGGGAACTACACCTTC
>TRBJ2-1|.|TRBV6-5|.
CASSYSRTVHNEQFF
TGTGCCAGCAGTTACTCGCGGACAGTTCACAATGAGCAGTTCTTC
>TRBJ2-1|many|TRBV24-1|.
CATSEYGTGENEQFF
TGTGCCACCAGTGAATATGGGACTGGGGAGAATGAGCAGTTCTTC
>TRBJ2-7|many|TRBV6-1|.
CASTDFYYEQYF
TGTGCCAGCACCGACTTTTACTACGAGCAGTACTTC
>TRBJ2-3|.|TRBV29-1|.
CSARLYTDTQYF
TGCAGCGCGAGACTATACACAGATACGCAGTATTTT
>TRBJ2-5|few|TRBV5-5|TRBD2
CASSLGGGGPGETQYF
TGTGCCAGCAGCTTGGGAGGCGGGGGGCCTGGAGAGACCCAGTACTTC
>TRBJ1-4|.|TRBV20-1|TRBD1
CSASRQGVNEKLFF
TGCAGTGCTAGCAGGCAGGGGGTTAATGAAAAACTGTTTTTT
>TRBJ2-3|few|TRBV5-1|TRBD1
CASSRGQDTDTQYF
TGCGCCAGCAGCCGGGGACAGGACACAGATACGCAGTATTTT
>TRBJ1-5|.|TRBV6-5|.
CASSYSVEGGHPQHF
TGTGCCAGCAGTTATTCTGTGGAGGGGGGTCATCCCCAGCATTTT
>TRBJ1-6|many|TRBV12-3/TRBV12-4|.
CASSTGSIIHPLHF
TGTGCCAGCAGTACAGGTTCTATAATTCACCCCCTCCACTTT
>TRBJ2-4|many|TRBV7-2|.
CASSLPASKNIQYF
TGTGCCAGCAGCTTACCTGCCAGTAAAAACATTCAGTACTTC
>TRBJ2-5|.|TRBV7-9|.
CASSRRQIETQYF
TGTGCCAGCAGCCGTAGACAGATCGAGACCCAGTACTTC
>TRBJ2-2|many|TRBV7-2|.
CASSLAGLERELFF
TGTGCCAGCAGCTTAGCGGGGCTAGAAAGGGAGCTGTTTTTT
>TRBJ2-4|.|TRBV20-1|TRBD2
CCARDLRLAGGVTAKNIQYF
TGCTGTGCTAGAGATCTTCGACTAGCGGGGGGAGTTACAGCCAAAAACATTCAGTACTTC
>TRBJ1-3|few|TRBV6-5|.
CASSYARASGNTIYF
TGTGCCAGCAGTTACGCTAGGGCATCTGGAAACACCATATATTTT
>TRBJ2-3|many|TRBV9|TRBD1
CASSVEGAKDTQYF
TGTGCCAGCAGCGTAGAGGGGGCAAAAGATACGCAGTATTTT
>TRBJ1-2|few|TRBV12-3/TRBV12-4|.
CASSFTTANYGYTF
TGTGCCAGCAGTTTTACGACGGCTAACTATGGCTACACCTTC
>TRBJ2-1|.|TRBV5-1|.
CASSLFGAREQFF
TGCGCCAGCAGCTTGTTTGGGGCACGCGAGCAGTTCTTC
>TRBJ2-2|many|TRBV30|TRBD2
CAWSVTGGLGELFF
TGTGCCTGGAGTGTGACGGGGGGGCTCGGGGAGCTGTTTTTT
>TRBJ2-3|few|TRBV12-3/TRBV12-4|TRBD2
CASILGPAGGATQYF
TGTGCCAGCATCCTTGGGCCAGCGGGGGGCGCTACGCAGTATTTT
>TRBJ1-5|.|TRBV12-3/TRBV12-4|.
CASSPVQGAPNQPQHF
TGTGCCAGCAGCCCTGTTCAGGGTGCCCCCAATCAGCCCCAGCATTTT
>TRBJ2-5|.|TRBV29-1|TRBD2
CSVQDGRWETQYF
TGCAGCGTTCAAGACGGGAGGTGGGAGACCCAGTACTTC
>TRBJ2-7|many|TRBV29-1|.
CSATRAYEQYF
TGCAGCGCAACTAGGGCCTACGAGCAGTACTTC
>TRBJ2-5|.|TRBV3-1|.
CASSRGVSTNQETQYF
TGTGCCAGCAGCCGAGGGGTGTCCACAAACCAAGAGACCCAGTACTTC
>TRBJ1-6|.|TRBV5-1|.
CASSFEGGGDSPLHF
TGCGCCAGCAGCTTCGAAGGAGGAGGGGATTCACCCCTCCACTTT
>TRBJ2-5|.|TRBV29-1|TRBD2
CSVEGTSGGETQYF
TGCAGCGTTGAGGGGACTAGCGGGGGGGAGACCCAGTACTTC
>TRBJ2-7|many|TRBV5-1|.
CASSLTDYEQYF
TGCGCCAGCAGCCTGACCGACTACGAGCAGTACTTC
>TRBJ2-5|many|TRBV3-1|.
CASSQGRRETQYF
TGTGCCAGCAGCCAGGGGAGGCGGGAGACCCAGTACTTC
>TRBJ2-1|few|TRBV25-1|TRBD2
CASSEYFPGTSGGGEQFF
TGTGCCAGCAGTGAATATTTCCCTGGGACTAGCGGGGGAGGGGAGCAGTTCTTC
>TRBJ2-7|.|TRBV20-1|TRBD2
CSARGLAGYYEQYF
TGCAGTGCTAGAGGCCTAGCGGGGTACTACGAGCAGTACTTC
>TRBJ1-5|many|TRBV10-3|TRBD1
CAIRGQVNQPQHF
TGTGCCATCAGAGGACAGGTCAATCAGCCCCAGCATTTT
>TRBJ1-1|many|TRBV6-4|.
CASSDSRGGGTTEAFF
TGTGCCAGCAGTGACTCGAGAGGCGGAGGAACGACTGAAGCTTTCTTT
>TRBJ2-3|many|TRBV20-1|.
CSVARTDTQYF
TGCAGTGTAGCCCGCACAGATACGCAGTATTTT
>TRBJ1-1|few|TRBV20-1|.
CSAIGSLAFF
TGCAGTGCTATCGGCTCCTTGGCTTTCTTT
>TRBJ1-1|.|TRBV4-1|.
CASSQEDGNTEAFF
TGCGCCAGCAGCCAAGAGGACGGGAACACTGAAGCTTTCTTT